One sample yielded the 7 T cell receptor beta chains listed below, sequenced in a study of CD8 T cells in Susac syndrome. Random hexamers served to reverse transcribe about 0.5 to 1 ug RNA. In TCRdb, the immunoSEQ multiplex PCR reads were re-called with MiXCR into one record per CDR3 protein. This repertoire shows fewer than 350,000 distinct CDR3 sequences, approximately 85% found once; its top ten account for around 0.21%. Sequenced material: CD8+ T cells from PBMCs. These receptors originate from a human donor with multiple sclerosis.

The chain recombines TRBV9 with TRBJ2-7; 7 positions agree with TRBD2. Germline V CDR1 and CDR2: SGDLS, YYNGEE. The V gene end was trimmed by 2 bases and the J gene end by 2 bases; junction bases not matched to a gene: 1. CDR3 length equals 13 residues. CDR3: CASSVGTTYEQYF. CDR3 nucleotides: TGTGCCAGCAGCGTGGGGACTACCTACGAGCAGTACTTC. The full variable domain, its missing parts supplied by reference TRBV9 and TRBJ2-7, is DSGVTQTPKHLITATGQRVTLRCSPRSGDLSVYWYQQSLDQGLQFLIQYYNGEERAKGNILERFSAQQFPDLHSELNLSSLELGDSALYFCASSVGTTYEQYFGPGTRLTVT.

The chain couples TRBV5-6 to TRBJ2-5; no clear D. Germline V lookup: CDR1 SGHDT, CDR2 YYEEEE. The V end lost 3 bases, the J end lost 1 base, and 10 bases lay between the germline ends. The CDR3 consists of 14 residues. CDR3 protein: CASSYDWAQETQYF. The CDR3 coding sequence is TGTGCCAGCAGCTACGACTGGGCCCAAGAGACCCAGTACTTC. Variable domain in full (rest from reference TRBV5-6 and TRBJ2-5): DAGVTQSPTHLIKTRGQQVTLRCSPKSGHDTVSWYQQALGQGPQFIFQYYEEEERQRGNFPDRFSGHQFPNYSSELNVNALLLGDSALYLCASSYDWAQETQYFGPGTRLLVL.

The V and J genes are TRBV28 and TRBJ2-7; 10 bases align to TRBD2. This CDR3 comprises 16 residues. The trim removed 6 bases at V and 4 bases at J, leaving 12 bases unmatched. Germline CDR1 is MDHEN and CDR2 is SYDVKM. The CDR3: CASRGDGSGGPYEQYF. CDR3 nucleotide sequence: TGTGCCAGCAGGGGCGATGGTAGCGGGGGGCCTTACGAGCAGTACTTC. The full variable domain, with the rest looked up from reference TRBV28 and TRBJ2-7, is DVKVTQSSRYLVKRTGEKVFLECVQDMDHENMFWYRQDPGLGLRLIYFSYDVKMKEKGDIPEGYSVSREKKERFSLILESASTNQTSMYLCASRGDGSGGPYEQYFGPGTRLTVT.

This chain connects TRBV20-1 to TRBJ2-1; the match to TRBD2 covers 12 bases. Germline V lookup: CDR1 DFQATT, CDR2 SNEGSKA (reference sequence). Trimming took 0 bases from V and 0 from J; bases not matched to a gene: 6. The CDR3 contains 18 residues. CDR3 DNA: TGCAGTGCTAGAGACGTCGGGACTAGCGGGCGCTCCTACAATGAGCAGTTCTTC. Translating it yields CSARDVGTSGRSYNEQFF.

The chain employs TRBV30 and TRBJ2-7, with 9 bases aligning to TRBD1. Germline V lookup: CDR1 GTSNPN, CDR2 SVGIG (reference sequence). Trimming took 0 bases from V and 6 from J; bases not matched to a gene: 9. This CDR3 has 15 residues. The CDR3 loop reads CAWSVLNRGLTEQYF. Written as DNA, the CDR3 is TGTGCCTGGAGTGTACTAAACAGGGGGCTAACCGAGCAGTACTTC.

The rearrangement joins TRBV7-9 to TRBJ2-7, with 7 bases fitting TRBD2. Looked up from germline, CDR1 is SEHNR and CDR2 is FQNEAQ (reference sequence). Trimming at V came to 1 base and at J to 0 bases, leaving 6 bases not matched to a gene. This CDR3 comprises 16 residues. This CDR3 is CASSLVGLQHSYEQYF. CDR3 nucleotide sequence: TGTGCCAGCAGCTTAGTGGGACTACAGCACTCCTACGAGCAGTACTTC. The entire variable domain, with the rest obtained from reference TRBV7-9 and TRBJ2-7, is as follows: DTGVSQNPRHKITKRGQNVTFRCDPISEHNRLYWYRQTLGQGPEFLTYFQNEAQLEKSRLLSDRFSAERPKGSFSTLEIQRTEQGDSAMYLCASSLVGLQHSYEQYFGPGTRLTVT.

CDR3 coding DNA: TGTGCCAGCACCGCGAGGGAGGGATTGAACACTGAAGCTTTCTTT. Translation: CASTAREGLNTEAFF. V is TRBV7-9 and J is TRBJ1-1, with D unclear. The CDR3 runs 15 residues. The V end was cut by 7 bases, the J end by 0 bases, with 15 bases between. Per germline, CDR1 SEHNR and CDR2 FQNEAQ (reference sequence).